A single sample gave rise to the 27 T cell receptor beta chains below, sequenced in a study of blood T cell repertoires in COVID-19 (TCRdb year 2020). Preparation of the library involved the immunoSEQ multiplex PCR assay. TCRdb stores this immuneACCESS table with in-frame sequences only. Part of the clones is absent; in the studies checked, under half of the shortfall reflects unresolved V genes, and no reason is known for the rest. The table for this sample lists 140,000 or so clones; approximately 87% of them were counted only once. Over 8.5% of the sample rests with the top ten. Sequencing was carried out using peripheral blood. These receptors all stem from a woman aged 50 to 60 with active or convalescent COVID-19.

The gene calls are TRBV4-2 and TRBJ2-3; TRBD2 matches at 10 bases. This CDR3 region has 16 residues. The germline CDR1 and CDR2 sequences are LGHNA and YNFKEQ. Trimming took 0 bases from V and 5 from J; bases not matched to a gene: 5. The CDR3 reads CASSQEPLAGEDTQYF. The DNA of the CDR3 is TGTGCCAGCAGCCAAGAACCCCTAGCGGGGGAAGATACGCAGTATTTT.

The chain combines TRBV2 with TRBJ1-1; D gene unclear. Per the germline V gene, CDR1 is SNHLY and CDR2 is FYNNEI. CDR3 length equals 11 residues. The V end was cut by 6 bases, the J end by 2 bases, with 4 bases between. CDR3 bases: TGTGCCAGCAGGGCAAACACTGAAGCTTTCTTT. Its translation is CASRANTEAFF.

The rearrangement links TRBV27 to TRBJ2-7; TRBD2 aligns across 12 bases. V trimming: 4 bases; J trimming: 1 base; junction bases outside the gene matches: 8. This CDR3 contains 17 residues. Germline V gene data show CDR1 as MNHEY and CDR2 as SMNVEV (reference sequence). CDR3 residues: CASSSLGLAGQSYEQYF. CDR3 nucleotide sequence: TGTGCCAGCAGTTCACTCGGACTAGCGGGGCAATCCTACGAGCAGTACTTC.

The chain joins TRBV7-9 to TRBJ2-7; 8 bases map to TRBD2. The CDR3 loop spans 15 amino acids. Per the germline V gene, CDR1 is SEHNR and CDR2 is FQNEAQ (reference sequence). V lost 3 bases and J lost 3; bases outside the gene matches: 7. CDR3 nucleotide sequence: TGTGCCAGCAGCTTTACTAGCGGACCTTTCTACGAGCAGTACTTC. Residues: CASSFTSGPFYEQYF.

This chain joins TRBV6-5 and TRBJ2-7; 12 bases match TRBD2. CDR3 length: 15 amino acids. V lost 5 bases, J lost 7 bases, and 9 bases stayed unmatched. The germline gives CDR1 MNHEY, CDR2 SVGAGI. CDR3 residues: CASSRTGTSGLEQYF. CDR3 nucleotide sequence: TGTGCCAGCAGTCGAACCGGGACTAGCGGGCTAGAGCAGTACTTC.

This sequence joins TRBV6-5 and TRBJ2-7; 9 bases fit TRBD2. Germline CDR1 and CDR2: MNHEY and SVGAGI. With V trimmed by 5 bases and J by 4 bases, 3 bases remained unmatched. The CDR3 totals 13 residues. As DNA, the CDR3 is TGTGCCAGCAGTCGACTAGCGGAATACGAGCAGTACTTC. Protein: CASSRLAEYEQYF.

The chain employs TRBV7-9 and TRBJ2-7; 11 bases fit TRBD2. Germline CDR1 and CDR2: SEHNR and FQNEAQ (reference sequence). The CDR3 is made up of 17 amino acids. V was clipped by 4 bases and J by 5 bases; unmatched bases: 13. The CDR3 sequence: CASSSPELLAGANEQYF. The DNA for the CDR3 is TGTGCCAGCAGCTCCCCGGAACTACTAGCGGGAGCTAACGAGCAGTACTTC.

Here the CDR3 reads CASSLFGRAGATSTDTQYF. In DNA, the CDR3 is TGTGCCAGCAGTCTATTTGGGCGGGCGGGAGCGACTAGCACAGATACGCAGTATTTT. The genes are TRBV28 and TRBJ2-3, with TRBD2 matching 7 bases. The CDR3 is 19 amino acids. V dropped 5 bases and J dropped 0; count of bases not matched to a gene: 17. The V gene's germline CDR1 is MDHEN and CDR2 SYDVKM.

The J gene is TRBJ2-5, the V gene TRBV19; a possible D gene is TRBD2 (6 bases). V lost 2 bases and J 1 base, leaving 20 bases between the germline ends. The CDR3 runs 18 residues. Germline CDR1 and CDR2: LNHDA and SQIVND (reference sequence). DNA for the CDR3: TGTGCCAGTAGTATAAACCAGGTCGGAGGGGCTTTCCAAGAGACCCAGTACTTC. The encoded protein is CASSINQVGGAFQETQYF.

The chain employs TRBV19 and TRBJ2-7; 9 bases align to TRBD2. Germline CDR1 LNHDA, CDR2 SQIVND (reference sequence). V was pared by 5 bases and J by 6 bases, with 8 bases of the junction left unmatched. This CDR3 region has 14 residues. The CDR3 region is CASSEFGGRAEQYF. The CDR3 region has the DNA TGTGCCAGTAGTGAATTCGGCGGGAGGGCCGAGCAGTACTTC.

This chain connects TRBV28 to TRBJ1-6, with no clear D. The germline gives CDR1 MDHEN, CDR2 SYDVKM. V lost 5 bases and J 3 bases, leaving 14 bases between the germline ends. The CDR3 spans 16 residues. CDR3 residues: CASSPPGRSYNSPLHF. In nucleotides, the CDR3 is TGTGCCAGCAGTCCCCCCGGGAGGAGCTATAATTCACCCCTCCACTTT.

This clone was picked up a small number of times. This chain connects TRBV7-3 to TRBJ2-5; 7 bases match TRBD1. This CDR3 has 13 residues. Losses at the gene ends were 5 bases for V and 4 bases for J; bases not matched to a gene: 4. Germline CDR1 is SGHTA and CDR2 is FQGTGA. This CDR3 is CASSEGARETQYF. The DNA for the CDR3 is TGTGCCAGCAGCGAGGGGGCCCGAGAGACCCAGTACTTC.

The chain recombines TRBV11-3 with TRBJ1-2; D may be TRBD1 (6 bases). The CDR3 is 13 residues long. Trimming removed 4 bases from V and 3 bases from J, with 9 bases in between. Germline V lookup: CDR1 SGHNT, CDR2 YENEEA. CDR3 bases: TGTGCCAGCAGCTCAAAGGGGGACTATGGCTACACCTTC. Protein product: CASSSKGDYGYTF.

This chain connects TRBV30 to TRBJ2-7; D remains unclear. V lost 4 bases, J lost 0 bases, and 7 bases lay in between. CDR1 and CDR2 (germline): GTSNPN, SVGIG (reference sequence). This CDR3 contains 12 residues. The CDR3 sequence: CAWNYYSYEQYF. The CDR3 region has the DNA TGTGCCTGGAATTACTACTCCTACGAGCAGTACTTC.

The chain combines TRBV7-3 with TRBJ2-2; 7 bases agree with TRBD2. Germline CDR1 and CDR2: SGHTA and FQGTGA. With V trimmed by 1 base and J by 4 bases, 6 bases remained unmatched. The CDR3 sequence is 16 residues long. For the CDR3, the DNA is TGTGCCAGCAGCTTAATTGCGGGAGAGGGCACCGGGGAGCTGTTTTTT. It translates to CASSLIAGEGTGELFF.

In this sample, this clone turned up once. This rearrangement joins TRBV7-8 to TRBJ1-1; D might be TRBD1 (6 bases). With 4 bases removed from V and 7 bases from J, the gap between germline ends came to 16 bases. The CDR3 runs 14 residues. CDR1 and CDR2 (germline): SGHVS, FQNEAQ. The CDR3 sequence: CASSSGVTGNEAFF. Written as DNA, the CDR3 is TGTGCCAGCAGCTCAGGGGTCACGGGCAATGAAGCTTTCTTT.

This sequence joins TRBV4-3 and TRBJ2-1, with 12 positions matching TRBD2. The CDR3 spans 15 residues. V lost 0 bases to trimming and J lost 13 bases; unmatched junction nucleotides: 7. The germline V gene has CDR1 LGHNA and CDR2 YSLEER. CDR3 amino acids: CASSQDGLAGGKQFF. The CDR3 nucleotides are TGCGCCAGCAGCCAAGATGGTCTAGCGGGAGGGAAACAGTTCTTC.

J is TRBJ1-1 and V is TRBV15; unclear D gene. Looked up from germline, CDR1 is LNHNV and CDR2 is YYDKDF (reference sequence). V lost 6 bases to trimming and J lost 1 base, with 12 bases between them. This CDR3 has 14 residues. In DNA form, the CDR3 reads TGTGCCACCAGGGGCCTCAACCGGAACACTGAAGCTTTCTTT. Amino acids: CATRGLNRNTEAFF.

The chain carries TRBV2 and TRBJ2-3, with TRBD2 matching over 8 bases. This CDR3 spans 16 amino acids. V dropped 6 bases and J dropped 1; count of bases not matched to a gene: 9. CDR1 and CDR2 from the germline V gene are SNHLY and FYNNEI. CDR3 region: CASRREVGRRTDTQYF. CDR3 nucleotides: TGTGCCAGCAGGCGGGAGGTGGGCAGGCGCACAGATACGCAGTATTTT. Using reference TRBV2 and TRBJ2-3 for the parts outside the CDR3, the full variable domain is EPEVTQTPSHQVTQMGQEVILRCVPISNHLYFYWYRQILGQKVEFLVSFYNNEISEKSEIFDDQFSVERPDGSNFTLKIRSTKLEDSAMYFCASRREVGRRTDTQYFGPGTRLTVL.

The rearrangement joins TRBV5-6 to TRBJ1-2, with TRBD1 as a possible D gene (5 bases). CDR3 length: 15 residues. Trimming left V 0 bases short and J 2 bases short, with 11 bases between. Germline assignment: CDR1 SGHDT and CDR2 YYEEEE. The CDR3 region is CASSLAGGWNYGYTF. Written as DNA, the CDR3 is TGTGCCAGCAGCTTGGCGGGGGGGTGGAACTATGGCTACACCTTC.

The rearrangement joins TRBV4-3 to TRBJ1-2; the match to TRBD1 covers 8 bases. V shed 0 bases, J shed 3 bases, and the junction held 9 bases outside the gene matches. Germline V gene lookup returns CDR1 LGHNA and CDR2 YSLEER. CDR3 size: 17 residues. CDR3 nucleotides: TGCGCCAGCAGCCAAGAGGGCGGCAGGGGGCAAGACTATGGCTACACCTTC. Translation: CASSQEGGRGQDYGYTF.

The V and J genes are TRBV5-4 and TRBJ2-1; D is perhaps TRBD2 (5 bases). Germline CDR1 reads SGHNT; CDR2 reads YYREEE (reference sequence). The CDR3 is 15 residues long. Trimming stripped 4 bases from V and 1 base from J, with 12 bases between. CDR3: CASSAQRGSYNEQFF. The CDR3 DNA sequence: TGTGCCAGCAGCGCTCAACGGGGTTCCTACAATGAGCAGTTCTTC. Full variable domain (rest looked up from reference TRBV5-4 and TRBJ2-1): ETGVTQSPTHLIKTRGQQVTLRCSSQSGHNTVSWYQQALGQGPQFIFQYYREEENGRGNFPPRFSGLQFPNYSSELNVNALELDDSALYLCASSAQRGSYNEQFFGPGTRLTVL.

This chain joins TRBV6-2 or TRBV6-3 and TRBJ2-1, with D possibly being TRBD2 (5 bases). Germline assignment: CDR1 MNHEY and CDR2 SVGEGT. The CDR3 has 14 amino acids. V lost 5 bases to trimming and J lost 7 bases, with 15 bases between them. The CDR3 region has the DNA TGTGCCAGCAGTCGGACCAGCGGTAGGAATGAGCAGTTCTTC. Its protein product is CASSRTSGRNEQFF.

The rearrangement links TRBV19 to TRBJ2-7, with D possibly TRBD2 on 5 matching bases. Germline V gives CDR1 LNHDA, CDR2 SQIVND (reference sequence). CDR3 length: 14 residues. V was pared by 4 bases and J by 2 bases, with 12 bases between. CDR3 DNA sequence: TGTGCCAGTAGTACCCCCGGGATTACCTACGAGCAGTACTTC. This codes for CASSTPGITYEQYF. Drawing the rest from reference TRBV19 and TRBJ2-7, the complete variable domain is DGGITQSPKYLFRKEGQNVTLSCEQNLNHDAMYWYRQDPGQGLRLIYYSQIVNDFQKGDIAEGYSVSREKKESFPLTVTSAQKNPTAFYLCASSTPGITYEQYFGPGTRLTVT.

The CDR3 region is CASSPSGQVGGETQYF. As DNA, the CDR3 is TGTGCCAGCAGCCCATCGGGTCAGGTGGGGGGGGAGACCCAGTACTTC. The chain employs TRBV7-3 and TRBJ2-5; 7 nucleotides match TRBD2. The germline V gene encodes CDR1 SGHTA and CDR2 FQGTGA. Losses at the gene ends were 5 bases for V and 5 bases for J; bases not matched to a gene: 14. This CDR3 is 16 amino acids long.

This rearrangement joins TRBV11-3 to TRBJ2-1; 12 bases align to TRBD1. With V trimmed by 8 bases and J by 8 bases, 10 bases remained unmatched. The CDR3 loop spans 15 amino acids. In germline, CDR1 is SGHNT, CDR2 YENEEA. CDR3 region: CASSSGQGAGDEQFF. The CDR3 DNA sequence: TGTGCCAGCTCCTCGGGACAGGGGGCCGGGGATGAGCAGTTCTTC.

The chain combines TRBV5-1 with TRBJ2-3; TRBD2 matches at 7 bases. The V gene end was trimmed by 0 bases and the J gene end by 3 bases; junction bases not matched to a gene: 4. Germline V gene lookup returns CDR1 SGHRS and CDR2 YFSETQ. CDR3 size: 15 residues. CDR3 in amino acids: CASSLESGKTDTQYF. The CDR3 DNA reads TGCGCCAGCAGCTTGGAAAGCGGGAAGACAGATACGCAGTATTTT.